This T cell receptor beta chain was observed in a study of blood T cell repertoires in COVID-19. This clone was detected once. Method: immunoSEQ multiplex PCR; TCRdb's copy keeps in-frame clones and lacks some. The sample records around 250,000 clones, approximately 81% being singletons. This CDR3 has 13 residues. CDR1 SQVTM and CDR2 ANQGSEA come from the germline V gene. Trimming took 7 bases from V and 2 from J, leaving 14 bases between them. The source of this sequence is a woman aged 45-60 years who had been exposed to COVID-19. Sample: PBMCs or T cells enriched from blood (not recorded which). The V and J genes are TRBV29-1 and TRBJ1-2, with D possibly TRBD1 on 5 matching bases. CDR3 sequence: CSAHRGTNYGYTF. The CDR3 DNA reads as TGCAGCGCCCACCGGGGGACCAACTATGGCTACACCTTC. Combining the CDR3 with reference TRBV29-1 and TRBJ1-2 gives the whole variable domain SAVISQKPSRDICQRGTSLTIQCQVDSQVTMMFWYRQQPGQSLTLIATANQGSEATYESGFVIDKFPISRPNLTFSTLTVSNMSPEDSSIYLCSAHRGTNYGYTFGSGTRLTVV.